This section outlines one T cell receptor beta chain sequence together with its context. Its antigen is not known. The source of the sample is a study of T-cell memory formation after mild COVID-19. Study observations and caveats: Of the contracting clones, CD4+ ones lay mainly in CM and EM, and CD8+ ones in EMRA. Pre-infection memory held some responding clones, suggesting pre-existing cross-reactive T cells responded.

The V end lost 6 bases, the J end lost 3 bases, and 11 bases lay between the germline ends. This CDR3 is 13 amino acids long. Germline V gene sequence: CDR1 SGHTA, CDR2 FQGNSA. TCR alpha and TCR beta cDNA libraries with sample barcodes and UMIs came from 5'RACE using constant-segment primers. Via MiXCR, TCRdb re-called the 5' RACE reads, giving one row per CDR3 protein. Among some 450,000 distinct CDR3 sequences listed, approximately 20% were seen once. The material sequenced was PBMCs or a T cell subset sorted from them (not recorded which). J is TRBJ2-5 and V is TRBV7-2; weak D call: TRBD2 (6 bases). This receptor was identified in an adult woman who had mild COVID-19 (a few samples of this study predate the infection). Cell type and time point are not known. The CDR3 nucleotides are TGTGCCAGCAGTCGCGGGATTGAAGAGACCCAGTACTTC. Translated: CASSRGIEETQYF.